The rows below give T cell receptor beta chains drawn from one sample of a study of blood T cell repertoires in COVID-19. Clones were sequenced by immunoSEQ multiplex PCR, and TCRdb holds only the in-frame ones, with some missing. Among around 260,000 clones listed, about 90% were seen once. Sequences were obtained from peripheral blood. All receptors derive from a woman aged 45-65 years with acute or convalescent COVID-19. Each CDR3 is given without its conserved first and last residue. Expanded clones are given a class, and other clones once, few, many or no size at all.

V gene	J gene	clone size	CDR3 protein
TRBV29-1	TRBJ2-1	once	SVEEASGRGNDEQF
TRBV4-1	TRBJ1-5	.	ASSLRQGADSNQPQH
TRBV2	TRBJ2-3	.	ASRDPGLLTDTQY
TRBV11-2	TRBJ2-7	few	ASSLNGQYEQY
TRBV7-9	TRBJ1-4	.	ASSKSRQKYATNEKLF
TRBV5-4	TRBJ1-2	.	ASRNPGQNYGYT
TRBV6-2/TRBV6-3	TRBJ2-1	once	ASSYLSGYNEQF
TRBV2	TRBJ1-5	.	ASSRDRGFNQPQH
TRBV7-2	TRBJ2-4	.	ASSQPSGSQSHIQY
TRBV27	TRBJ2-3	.	ASSLRSSSTQY
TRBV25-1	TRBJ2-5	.	ASSVWGSEETQY
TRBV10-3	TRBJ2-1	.	AISLSPNEQF
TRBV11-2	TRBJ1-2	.	ASSLARDIGYT
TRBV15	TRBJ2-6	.	ATWLGRPGQDFSGANVLT
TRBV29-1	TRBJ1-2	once	SVEDSSRGYGYT
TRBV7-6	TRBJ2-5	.	ASSLGLDHQY
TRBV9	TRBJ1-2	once	ASSDEMGQINYGYT
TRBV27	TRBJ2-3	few	ANRSGRVSTDTQY
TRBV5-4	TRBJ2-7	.	ASSLDVGGYSYEQY
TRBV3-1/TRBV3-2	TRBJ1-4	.	ASSGRDRPTNEKLF
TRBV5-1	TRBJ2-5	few	ASSLGSRAQY
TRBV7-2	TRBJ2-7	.	ASSHGGGRAYDEQY
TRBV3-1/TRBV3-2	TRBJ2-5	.	ASLGLGSPWETQY
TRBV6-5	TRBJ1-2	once	ASSIRVRAPYGYT
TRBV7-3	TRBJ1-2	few	ASSNYKGRTYGYT
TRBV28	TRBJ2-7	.	ASSSPPQGFYEQY
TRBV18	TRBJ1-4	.	ASSPVTGNEKLF
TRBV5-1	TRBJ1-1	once	ASSLSDRGEAF
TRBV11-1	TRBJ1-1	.	ASSPPTSTEAF
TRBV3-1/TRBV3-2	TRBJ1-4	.	ASSPRDSSEKLF